This entry lists 3 T cell receptor beta chains sequenced from one sample in a study of molecular identifiers for immune sequencing clone quantification. TCRdb passed the PCR reads through MiXCR, listing each CDR3 protein once. The sample includes some 650,000 distinct CDR3 sequences, around 20% of them seen just once. The sequenced sample was naive CD8+ T cells from blood, with Jurkat cell RNA spiked in. Subset given: FACS-sorted CD8+CD4-CCR7+CD45RA+ naive T cells. All receptors come from a human donor in good health. Some libraries in this study had Jurkat cell RNA spiked in.

This clonotype turned up a few times. The CDR3 bases are TGTGCCCACCGGGCAGGGGATCCCAATGAGCAGTTCTTC. Translating gives CAHRAGDPNEQFF. The V and J genes are TRBV10-3 and TRBJ2-1, with a possible D match to TRBD1 (6 bases). V was clipped by 11 bases and J by 6 bases, with 17 bases between them. CDR1 is ENHRY, CDR2 SYGVKD, per germline. The CDR3 length is 13 residues.

This chain links TRBV7-9 with TRBJ2-7; no definite D call. The CDR3 covers 13 residues. Per the germline V gene, CDR1 is SEHNR and CDR2 is FQNEAQ (reference sequence). Trimming pared 6 bases from V and 2 bases from J, leaving 11 bases between. CDR3 region: CASRPAKPYEQYF. DNA of the CDR3: TGTGCCAGCAGACCTGCTAAACCCTACGAGCAGTACTTC.

This clonotype was seen a handful of times. This sequence joins TRBV2 and TRBJ2-1; 8 bases line up with TRBD1. Trimming removed 6 bases from V and 8 bases from J; junction bases left unmatched: 12. CDR1 SNHLY and CDR2 FYNNEI come from the germline V gene. The CDR3 runs to 15 residues. The CDR3: CASSPGGYSLDEQFF. CDR3 nucleotides: TGTGCCAGCAGCCCAGGGGGCTACTCACTGGATGAGCAGTTCTTC. Drawing the rest from reference TRBV2 and TRBJ2-1, the complete variable domain is EPEVTQTPSHQVTQMGQEVILRCVPISNHLYFYWYRQILGQKVEFLVSFYNNEISEKSEIFDDQFSVERPDGSNFTLKIRSTKLEDSAMYFCASSPGGYSLDEQFFGPGTRLTVL.